Included here is one TCR beta chain sequence, with context. TCRdb re-analysed the 5' RACE reads in MiXCR, keeping a single row per CDR3 protein. The table lists roughly 320,000 distinct CDR3 sequences, around a tenth of them singletons, with about 3.3% in the top ten. The CDR3 consists of 14 residues. V gave up 2 bases and J gave up 0 bases, with 8 bases separating them. CDR1 is SGHRS, CDR2 YFSETQ, per germline. The entry originates in a study of T cells after yellow fever vaccination. For the study at large: For low cell numbers, libraries were made with SMART-Seq v4 Ultra Low Input.

The sample here was CD4+ T cells sorted from PBMCs, taken 45 days after the yellow fever booster vaccination. This chain joins TRBV5-1 and TRBJ1-1; no clear D. The source is a man between 18 and 29 years old who received the YFV17D yellow fever vaccine. CDR3 region: CASSFYGMNTEAFF. The CDR3 DNA follows: TGCGCCAGCAGCTTTTACGGCATGAACACTGAAGCTTTCTTT. Complete variable domain (other parts from reference TRBV5-1 and TRBJ1-1): KAGVTQTPRYLIKTRGQQVTLSCSPISGHRSVSWYQQTPGQGLQFLFEYFSETQRNKGNFPGRFSGRQFSNSRSEMNVSTLELGDSALYLCASSFYGMNTEAFFGQGTRLTVV.